Shown below are 14 T cell receptor beta chains from a single sample sequenced in a study of T cells in Graves' hyperthyroidism and ophthalmopathy. Amplified TCR beta CDR3 regions came from RNA transcripts. The HTBI primer set drove a first-round RT-PCR of the TCR CDR3. TCRdb independently ran MiXCR on the multiplex PCR reads; one entry per CDR3 protein. The sample lists about 700,000 distinct CDR3 sequences, 45% occurring once. Sequencing used peripheral blood or thyroid tissue (not recorded which). These TCRs come from an adult man with Graves' disease, either hyperthyroidism or ophthalmopathy (not recorded which).

This clonotype came up many times. CDR3 sequence: CATNPTGTTEAFF. CDR3 bases: TGTGCCACCAACCCAACAGGGACCACTGAAGCTTTCTTT. This chain connects TRBV24-1 to TRBJ1-1; maybe TRBD1 (6 bases). The CDR3 spans 13 residues. V lost 8 bases to trimming and J lost 4 bases, with 13 bases between them. The V gene's germline CDR1 is KGHDR and CDR2 SFDVKD.

The chain carries TRBV19 and TRBJ1-2; D may be TRBD1 (5 bases). V was pared by 9 bases and J by 7 bases, with 18 bases between. Germline CDR1 and CDR2: LNHDA and SQIVND (reference sequence). There are 13 residues in the CDR3. CDR3 sequence: CASSFGGFSGYTF. In DNA form, the CDR3 reads TGTGCCAGCAGTTTTGGGGGGTTCTCTGGCTACACCTTC.

This clonotype has a count of ten or more. The J gene is TRBJ1-2, the V gene TRBV7-9; 11 bases fit TRBD1. V lost 3 bases, J lost 7 bases, and 4 bases stayed unmatched. CDR3 length equals 14 residues. Looked up from germline, CDR1 is SEHNR and CDR2 is FQNEAQ (reference sequence). DNA for the CDR3: TGTGCCAGCAGCTTCCCCGGGACAGGGGGTGGCTACACCTTC. Translation gives CASSFPGTGGGYTF.

The chain links TRBV7-9 to TRBJ1-4; D is unresolved. The germline V gene has CDR1 SEHNR and CDR2 FQNEAQ (reference sequence). This CDR3 is 14 amino acids long. V was trimmed by 5 bases and J by 5 bases, leaving 12 bases between them. CDR3 amino acids: CASSEPASNEKLFF. In DNA, the CDR3 is TGTGCCAGCAGCGAGCCGGCTTCGAATGAAAAACTGTTTTTT. Full variable domain (missing parts from reference TRBV7-9 and TRBJ1-4): DTGVSQNPRHKITKRGQNVTFRCDPISEHNRLYWYRQTLGQGPEFLTYFQNEAQLEKSRLLSDRFSAERPKGSFSTLEIQRTEQGDSAMYLCASSEPASNEKLFFGSGTQLSVL.

The chain employs TRBV9 and TRBJ2-7, with TRBD2 matching 10 bases. This CDR3 is built from 19 residues. V dropped 4 bases and J dropped 2; count of bases not matched to a gene: 18. The germline CDR1 and CDR2 sequences are SGDLS and YYNGEE. CDR3 region: CASSQRGAIAGGRAYEQYF. DNA for the CDR3: TGTGCCAGCAGCCAACGCGGGGCTATAGCGGGGGGCCGCGCCTACGAGCAGTACTTC.

This clonotype was found many times. The V and J genes are TRBV2 and TRBJ2-6; D gene uncertain. The CDR3 covers 16 residues. Looked up from germline, CDR1 is SNHLY and CDR2 is FYNNEI. Trimming took off 3 bases at V and 0 bases at J, with 9 bases between the two ends. The CDR3 sequence: CASSDRRDSGANVLTF. The DNA for the CDR3 is TGTGCCAGCAGTGATAGAAGGGACTCTGGGGCCAACGTCCTGACTTTC.

The sample holds many counts of this clonotype. The chain employs TRBV10-1 and TRBJ2-7; TRBD2 matches at 13 bases. The CDR3 consists of 14 residues. After removal of 4 bases from V and 6 bases from J, the junction contained 3 bases not matched to a gene. Per the germline V gene, CDR1 is WNHNN and CDR2 is SYGVQD (reference sequence). The CDR3 spells CASSAGTSGTEQYF. The CDR3 region has the DNA TGCGCCAGCAGTGCCGGGACTAGCGGGACCGAGCAGTACTTC.

The chain combines TRBV11-2 with TRBJ1-2; D is possibly TRBD1 (5 bases). Germline CDR1 is SGHAT and CDR2 is FQNNGV. This CDR3 region has 12 residues. V lost 3 bases and J lost 6, with 8 bases in between. The CDR3 spells CASSFRVDGYTF. The CDR3 coding sequence is TGTGCCAGCAGCTTCAGGGTGGATGGCTACACCTTC.

The rearrangement joins TRBV30 to TRBJ1-5; no clear D. The CDR3 contains 12 residues. V was cut by 0 bases and J by 6 bases, with 6 bases left in between. CDR1 GTSNPN and CDR2 SVGIG come from the germline V gene (reference sequence). CDR3 amino acids: CAWSVGSQPQHF. The CDR3 DNA reads TGTGCCTGGAGTGTTGGATCTCAGCCCCAGCATTTT.

Note on this clonotype: A read error may explain this, as a much larger clone is one base away. The V and J genes are TRBV15 and TRBJ2-5; D is possibly TRBD2 (5 bases). CDR1 and CDR2 from the germline V gene are LNHNV and YYDKDF (reference sequence). This CDR3 is 16 amino acids long. CDR3 protein: CTTSRVIREPYETQYF. CDR3 DNA: TGTACCACCAGCAGAGTTATACGGGAACCGTATGAGACCCAGTACTTC.

The V and J genes are TRBV25-1 and TRBJ2-2; 9 bases line up with TRBD2. After removal of 9 bases from V and 4 bases from J, the junction contained 12 bases not matched to a gene. Germline values: CDR1 MGHDK, CDR2 SYGVNS. The CDR3 contains 16 residues. The CDR3 DNA sequence: TGTGCCAGTAGTATGAATGCGGGAGGGGGCACCGGGGAGCTGTTTTTT. Residues: CASSMNAGGGTGELFF.

With respect to this clonotype: This clone may be a read error of a much larger clone one base away. The V and J genes are TRBV7-6 and TRBJ1-2; D is perhaps TRBD1 (6 bases). The germline CDR1 and CDR2 sequences are SGHVS and FNYEAQ. Trimming shortened V by 3 bases and J by 9 bases, and 17 bases separated the two germline ends. This CDR3 spans 14 amino acids. CDR3 protein: CASSFGQGMYSYTF. In nucleotides, the CDR3 is TGTGCCAGCAGCTTTGGGCAGGGGATGTATAGCTACACCTTC.

Remarks on this clonotype: Its ends do not fully match the called genes, so a read error is possible. The chain carries TRBV7-9 and TRBJ1-1; D call uncertain. CDR1 is SEHNR and CDR2 is FQNEAQ in the germline V gene (reference sequence). This CDR3 is 13 amino acids long. The CDR3 region has the DNA TGCGCCAGCAGCTCTACACGGGGTACTGAAGCTTTCTTT. Translating gives CASSSTRGTEAFF.

For this clonotype: The final CDR3 position lacks the conserved phenylalanine or tryptophan, pointing to a likely read error. Because the CDR3's place on the DNA is in doubt, the DNA is left out and the CDR3 is given as listed by TCRdb. The rearrangement joins TRBV9 to TRBJ2-6. From germline, CDR1 is SGDLS and CDR2 YYNGEE. The CDR3 is 8 amino acids in total, end residues counted. CDR3 amino acids: CASSPRTV.